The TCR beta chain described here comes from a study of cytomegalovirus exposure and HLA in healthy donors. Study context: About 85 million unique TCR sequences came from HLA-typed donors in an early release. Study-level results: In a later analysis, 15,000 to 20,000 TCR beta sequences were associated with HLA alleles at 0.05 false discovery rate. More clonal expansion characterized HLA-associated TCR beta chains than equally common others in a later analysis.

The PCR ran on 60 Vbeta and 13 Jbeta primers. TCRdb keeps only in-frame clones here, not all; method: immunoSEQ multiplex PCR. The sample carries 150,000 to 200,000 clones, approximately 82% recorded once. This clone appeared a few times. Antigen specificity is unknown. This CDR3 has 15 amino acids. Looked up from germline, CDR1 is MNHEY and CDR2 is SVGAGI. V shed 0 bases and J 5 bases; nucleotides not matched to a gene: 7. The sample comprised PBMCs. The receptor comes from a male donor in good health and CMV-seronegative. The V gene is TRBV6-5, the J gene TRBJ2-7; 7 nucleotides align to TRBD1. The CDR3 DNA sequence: TGTGCCAGCAGTTACTCGGCGACAGGGCTCAACGAGCAGTACTTC. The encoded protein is CASSYSATGLNEQYF.